A selection of T cell receptor beta chains follows, all from one sample in a study of spatial heterogeneity in lung cancer. MiXCR was run by TCRdb on the 5' RACE reads, yielding one entry per CDR3 protein. The sample has some 110,000 distinct CDR3 sequences, 12% seen once. Sequences were derived from PBMCs, sampled at follow-up. These TCRs come from a male donor with early-stage non-small cell lung cancer. Both conserved end residues are part of each CDR3. A D gene is named only where the DNA matches it firmly. Some rows have no size entry. The others give once, few or many, or a class for an expanded clone.

TRBV29-1,TRBD1,many,TRBJ1-4,TGCAGCGTTGACGGGACAGGGAGTGAAAAACTGTTTTTT,CSVDGTGSEKLFF
TRBV15,TRBD2,.,TRBJ2-3,TGTGCCACCAGCGCGGGGGGAAATCGAGATACGCAGTATTTT,CATSAGGNRDTQYF
TRBV7-2,.,.,TRBJ1-1,TGTGCCAGCAGCTTACAGAGGGAGACTGAAGCTTTCTTT,CASSLQRETEAFF
TRBV24-1,.,few,TRBJ2-2,TGTGCCACCAGTGATTTGGTCAGCTGGGGGGCCGGGGAGCTGTTTTTT,CATSDLVSWGAGELFF
TRBV12-3/TRBV12-4,.,.,TRBJ2-7,TGTGCCAGCAGTTTAAGGCAGCGGTACGAGCAGTACTTC,CASSLRQRYEQYF
TRBV2,TRBD1,many,TRBJ2-3,TGTGCCAGCAACGACAGGGGAGGCACAGATACGCAGTATTTT,CASNDRGGTDTQYF
TRBV10-3,.,few,TRBJ1-2,TGTGCCATCAGTGAGCCCGGGGCAGATCTTGGCTACACCTTC,CAISEPGADLGYTF
TRBV4-3,.,many,TRBJ2-7,TGCGCCAGCAGCCAAGGTTTTGGGACTTCAAATCGGTACTTC,CASSQGFGTSNRYF
TRBV5-8,TRBD1,.,TRBJ2-5,TGTGCCAGCAGCTGGAGGCCGGGACAGGGGGTAGAGACCCAGTACTTC,CASSWRPGQGVETQYF
TRBV7-9,.,.,TRBJ2-7,TGTGCCAGCAGCTTCAGGGGATACTACGAGCAGTACTTC,CASSFRGYYEQYF
TRBV6-1,TRBD2,.,TRBJ2-7,TGTGCCAGCACCCGGACTAGTAGCGAGCAGTACTTC,CASTRTSSEQYF
TRBV10-3,.,many,TRBJ1-6,TGTGCCATCAGAAAGGAGTTAGATTCACCCCTCCACTTT,CAIRKELDSPLHF
TRBV4-2,.,many,TRBJ1-5,TGTGCCAGCAGCCAAGGGGGAGGAAATAGCAATCAGCCCCAGCATTTT,CASSQGGGNSNQPQHF
TRBV7-2,TRBD2,few,TRBJ2-3,TGTGCCAGCAGCCCCAGCGGGGGAGGGACAGATACGCAGTATTTT,CASSPSGGGTDTQYF
TRBV7-9,TRBD1,few,TRBJ2-1,TGTGCCAGCAGCTTCGGGACAGGGGGCGATGAGCAGTTCTTC,CASSFGTGGDEQFF
TRBV29-1,.,few,TRBJ2-3,TGCAGCGGGGGGGTCACAGATACGCAGTATTTT,CSGGVTDTQYF
TRBV7-9,.,.,TRBJ2-7,TGTGCCAGCAGCTTGGGAGGGGGGGGCAGGAGGAGCTCCTACGAGCAGTACTTC,CASSLGGGGRRSSYEQYF
TRBV6-2/TRBV6-3,.,few,TRBJ1-1,TGTGCCAGCAGCCCCGGACTTATTAGGGCTTTCTTT,CASSPGLIRAFF
TRBV21-1,.,.,TRBJ1-5,TGTGCCAGCAGCAAAGTATATGGGCAGGGGGCTGGTCAGCCCCAGCATTTT,CASSKVYGQGAGQPQHF
TRBV4-3,.,.,TRBJ2-2,TGCGCCAGCAGCCCCAGGCCGGGGCCGACCACCGGGGAGCTGTTTTTT,CASSPRPGPTTGELFF
TRBV25-1,.,few,TRBJ2-5,TGTGCCAGCAGTGAGTGGGCGGGGGCCCAAGAGACCCAGTACTTC,CASSEWAGAQETQYF
TRBV9,TRBD1,.,TRBJ2-5,TGTGCCAGCAGCGTAGGGGGGACAGGGTGGCAGACCCAGTACTTC,CASSVGGTGWQTQYF
TRBV5-6,.,many,TRBJ1-6,TGTGCCAGCAGCTTAGTGGGGGGTAATTCACCCCTCCACTTT,CASSLVGGNSPLHF
TRBV2,TRBD2,.,TRBJ2-3,TGTGCCAGCAGCCGCCCTCAGACTAGCGGGGCGACAGATACGCAGTATTTT,CASSRPQTSGATDTQYF
TRBV3-1,.,few,TRBJ1-6,TGTGCCAGCAGCCAAGATTTGGGGGGGAGGAATTCACCCCTCCACTTT,CASSQDLGGRNSPLHF
TRBV24-1,TRBD1,.,TRBJ2-1,TGTGCCACCAGTGATTTGTCAGGGGGTATCTACAATGAGCAGTTCTTC,CATSDLSGGIYNEQFF
TRBV7-6,TRBD1,few,TRBJ2-7,TGTGCCAGCAGTTTACTACAGGGGGACTCCTACGAGCAGTACTTC,CASSLLQGDSYEQYF
TRBV6-6,TRBD1,few,TRBJ2-1,TGTGCCAGCAGTTACCGGACAGGGGACTCCTACAATGAGCAGTTCTTC,CASSYRTGDSYNEQFF
TRBV18,.,few,TRBJ2-3,TGTGCCAGCTCTAATATGAGGGATACGCAGTATTTT,CASSNMRDTQYF
TRBV5-1,TRBD2,few,TRBJ2-3,TGCGCCAGCAGCGCCACTCCCCGCGGGGGGCCTTCAGATACGCAGTATTTT,CASSATPRGGPSDTQYF
TRBV28,.,few,TRBJ1-5,TGTGCCAGCACCCGCACGGGGGATCAGCCCCAGCATTTT,CASTRTGDQPQHF
TRBV10-3,TRBD1,few,TRBJ2-3,TGTGCCATCAGTGAGGGGACAGGCTCGACAAGCACAGATACGCAGTATTTT,CAISEGTGSTSTDTQYF
TRBV19,.,.,TRBJ2-3,TGTGCCAGTAGTATGACACCCATGGGAGCAGATACGCAGTATTTT,CASSMTPMGADTQYF
TRBV5-1,TRBD2,few,TRBJ2-3,TGCGCCAGCAGCTTGCGGGGACTAGCGGGAGGCACAGATACGCAGTATTTT,CASSLRGLAGGTDTQYF
TRBV10-3,.,once,TRBJ2-5,TGTGCCATCAGTGAGTCTCGGGGGTATCTGTACTTC,CAISESRGYLYF
TRBV20-1,.,few,TRBJ2-1,TGCAGTGCCCTTCAGGGAACCTCCTACAATGAGCAGTTCTTC,CSALQGTSYNEQFF